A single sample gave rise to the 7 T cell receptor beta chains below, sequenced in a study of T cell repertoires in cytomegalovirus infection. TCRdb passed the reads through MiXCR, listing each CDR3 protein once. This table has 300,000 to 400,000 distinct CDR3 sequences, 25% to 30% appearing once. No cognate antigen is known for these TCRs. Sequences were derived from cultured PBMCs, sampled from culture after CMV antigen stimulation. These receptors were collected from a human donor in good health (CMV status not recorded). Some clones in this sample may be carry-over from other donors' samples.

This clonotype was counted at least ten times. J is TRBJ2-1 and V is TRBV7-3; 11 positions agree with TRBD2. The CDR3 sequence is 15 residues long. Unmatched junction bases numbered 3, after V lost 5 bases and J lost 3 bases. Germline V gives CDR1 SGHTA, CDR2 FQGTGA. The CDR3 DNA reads TGTGCCAGCAGCATCGGGACTAGCGGCTACAATGAGCAGTTCTTC. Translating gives CASSIGTSGYNEQFF.

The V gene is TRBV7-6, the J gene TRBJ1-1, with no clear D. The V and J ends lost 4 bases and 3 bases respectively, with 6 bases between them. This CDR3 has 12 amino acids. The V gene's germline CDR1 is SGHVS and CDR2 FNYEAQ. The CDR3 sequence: CASSSIDTEAFF. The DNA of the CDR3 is TGTGCCAGCAGCTCCATTGACACTGAAGCTTTCTTT.

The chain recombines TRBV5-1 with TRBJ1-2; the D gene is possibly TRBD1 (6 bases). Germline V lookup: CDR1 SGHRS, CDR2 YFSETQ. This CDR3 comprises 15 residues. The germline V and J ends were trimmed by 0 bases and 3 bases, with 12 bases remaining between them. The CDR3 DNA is TGCGCCAGCAGCTTGGAGGGGGGGCTGGACTATGGCTACACCTTC. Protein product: CASSLEGGLDYGYTF.

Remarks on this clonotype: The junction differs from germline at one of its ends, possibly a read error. CDR3 nucleotide sequence: TGTGCCAGCAGCCAACGGACAGAATCCTCCTACGAGCAGTACTTC. This sequence encodes CASSQRTESSYEQYF. The rearrangement joins TRBV4-1 to TRBJ2-7, with D maybe TRBD1 (6 bases). The CDR3 contains 15 residues. CDR1 MGHRA and CDR2 YSYEKL come from the germline V gene.

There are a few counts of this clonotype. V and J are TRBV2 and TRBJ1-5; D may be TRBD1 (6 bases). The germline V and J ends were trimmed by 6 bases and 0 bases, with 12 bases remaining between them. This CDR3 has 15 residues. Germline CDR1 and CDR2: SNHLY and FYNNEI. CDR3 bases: TGTGCCAGCAGGGAACAGGGTTTTAGCAATCAGCCCCAGCATTTT. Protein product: CASREQGFSNQPQHF.

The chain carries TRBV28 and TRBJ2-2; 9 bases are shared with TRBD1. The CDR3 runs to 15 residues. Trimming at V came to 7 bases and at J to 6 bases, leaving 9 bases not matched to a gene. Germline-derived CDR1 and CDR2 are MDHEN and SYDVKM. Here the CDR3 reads CASTQRTGVAGELFF. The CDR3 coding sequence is TGTGCCAGCACCCAGAGGACAGGGGTGGCCGGGGAGCTGTTTTTT.

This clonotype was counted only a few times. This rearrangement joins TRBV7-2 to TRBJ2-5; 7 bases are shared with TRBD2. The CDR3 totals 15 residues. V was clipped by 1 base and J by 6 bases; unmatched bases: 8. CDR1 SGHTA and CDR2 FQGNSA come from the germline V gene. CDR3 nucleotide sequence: TGTGCCAGCAGCTTAGTTGTGGGAAGCGGGAAGACCCAGTACTTC. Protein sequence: CASSLVVGSGKTQYF. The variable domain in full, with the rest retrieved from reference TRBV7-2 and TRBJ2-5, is GAGVSQSPSNKVTEKGKDVELRCDPISGHTALYWYRQSLGQGLEFLIYFQGNSAPDKSGLPSDRFSAERTGGSVSTLTIQRTQQEDSAVYLCASSLVVGSGKTQYFGPGTRLLVL.